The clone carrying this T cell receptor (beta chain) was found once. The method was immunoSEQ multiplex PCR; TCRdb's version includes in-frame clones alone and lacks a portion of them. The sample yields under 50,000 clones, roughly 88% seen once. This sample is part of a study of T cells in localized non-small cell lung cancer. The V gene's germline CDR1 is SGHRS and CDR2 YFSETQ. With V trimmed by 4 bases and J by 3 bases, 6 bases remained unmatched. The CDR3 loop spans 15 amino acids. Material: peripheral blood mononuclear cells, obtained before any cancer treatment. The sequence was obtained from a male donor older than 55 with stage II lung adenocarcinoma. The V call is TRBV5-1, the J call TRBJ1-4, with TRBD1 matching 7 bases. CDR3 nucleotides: TGCGCCAGCAGCCCTCCGGGACAGTCTAATGAAAAACTGTTTTTT. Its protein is CASSPPGQSNEKLFF.